The sequence of this T cell receptor beta chain was determined in a study of T cell repertoires in cytomegalovirus infection. Across the whole study: A matching HLA type, together with CMV infection, was signaled by public TCR beta signatures.

Study outcomes and limitations: CMV carriers having the relevant HLA were flagged by cumulative public TCR beta family frequency.

This clonotype was observed many times. Its target is unknown. One entry per CDR3 protein, called by TCRdb with MiXCR from the reads. Here the sample spans roughly 190,000 distinct CDR3 sequences, 7.5% to 10% being singletons. V was shortened by 4 bases and J by 9 bases, with 13 bases between the two germline ends. This CDR3 spans 12 amino acids. The clonotype comes from a human donor in good health (CMV status not recorded). Some clones in this sample may be carry-over from other donors' samples. V gene TRBV23-1 combines with J gene TRBJ2-7; no clear D. TRBV23-1 is an open reading frame, and its role is uncertain. The specimen was PBMCs. CDR3 loop: CASSRSTPRQYF. The CDR3 nucleotides are TGCGCCAGCAGTCGATCCACCCCTCGGCAGTACTTC.